The 24 T cell receptor beta chains in this list originate from one sample, sequenced in a study of T cell clonality in common variable immunodeficiency. General study results and limits: Reportedly, TCR beta sequences from common variable immunodeficiency showed fewer deletions and N-nucleotide insertions.

The method was immunoSEQ multiplex PCR; TCRdb's version includes in-frame clones alone and lacks a portion of them. This repertoire holds about 42,000 clones, and none appear only once. These receptors have no identified antigens. Specimen: peripheral blood mononuclear cells. Receptor source: a human donor with common variable immunodeficiency.

About this clone: The CDR3 is cut off 3 residues early in the read; its end comes from the germline J gene. The V gene is TRBV2, the J gene TRBJ1-6; D is unclear. V lost 7 bases and J lost 6, with 13 bases in between. Germline values: CDR1 SNHLY, CDR2 FYNNEI. This CDR3 is built from 14 residues. The sequenced part of the CDR3 DNA is TGTGCCAGCACCGCGGTTGCCCCTAATTCACCC. It codes for CASTAVAPNSP. In full, the CDR3 reads CASTAVAPNSPLHF.

There are many counts of this clone. From the germline J gene comes the end of the CDR3, since the read stops 3 residues before it. The V call is TRBV30, the J call TRBJ1-3; D not resolved. V was trimmed by 2 bases and J by 0 bases, leaving 5 bases between them. Germline V lookup: CDR1 GTSNPN, CDR2 SVGIG (reference sequence). The length of the CDR3 is 13 residues. The CDR3 sequence is CAWSMASGNTIYF. The sequenced part of the CDR3 DNA is TGTGCCTGGAGTATGGCCTCTGGAAACACC.

A note on this clone: The read is 3 residues too short to cover the CDR3 end, so that end is filled in from the germline J gene. The chain has TRBV6-2 or TRBV6-3 and TRBJ1-5, with TRBD1 matching 8 bases. J gave up 6 bases and V 2 bases, and 6 bases lay outside the gene matches. The CDR3 runs 15 residues. CDR1 and CDR2 (germline): MNHEY, SVGEGT. The DNA read from the CDR3 is TGTGCCAGCAGTTACCCCGACAGGGGCGGTCAGCCC. This sequence encodes CASSYPDRGGQP. The complete CDR3 protein is CASSYPDRGGQPQHF.

Concerning this clone: The DNA ends 3 residues before the CDR3 does, and the rest of the CDR3 is filled in from the germline J gene. V and J are TRBV7-2 and TRBJ2-3; 7 bases map to TRBD1. Looked up from germline, CDR1 is SGHTA and CDR2 is FQGNSA. Trimming removed 2 bases from V and 2 bases from J; junction bases left unmatched: 4. The CDR3 length is 15 residues. CDR3 DNA, as far as it was read: TGTGCCAGCAGCTTAATGGGACAGCTCACAGATACG. It yields the protein CASSLMGQLTDT. The entire CDR3 is CASSLMGQLTDTQYF.

This clone was detected many times. The sequence runs out 3 residues before the end of the CDR3; the remainder is reconstructed from the germline J gene. J is TRBJ1-2 and V is TRBV2; 8 bases line up with TRBD1. The V gene's germline CDR1 is SNHLY and CDR2 FYNNEI. This CDR3 has 15 residues. V dropped 4 bases and J dropped 3; count of bases not matched to a gene: 7. CDR3 DNA, as far as it was read: TGTGCCAGCAGTGGGGGACAGGCCTTCTACTATGGC. This translates into CASSGGQAFYYG. The entire CDR3 protein is CASSGGQAFYYGYTF.

This clone was seen a few times. The read ends 3 residues before the CDR3 terminus; that terminus is restored from the germline J gene. The V gene is TRBV7-8, the J gene TRBJ2-1; maybe TRBD2 (6 bases). The CDR3 totals 15 residues. V dropped 10 bases and J dropped 0 bases, with 16 bases sitting between them. Germline V gene data show CDR1 as SGHVS and CDR2 as FQNEAQ. The sequenced CDR3 bases are TGTGCCACCTGGCGGGGTAGAAGCTCCTACAATGAG. Translation: CATWRGRSSYNE. In full, the CDR3 reads CATWRGRSSYNEQFF.

The table lists this clone with many counts. The read finishes 3 residues shy of the CDR3 end, and the germline J gene is used to complete it. The chain carries TRBV30 and TRBJ2-7; 9 bases fit TRBD1. Germline V gene data show CDR1 as GTSNPN and CDR2 as SVGIG (reference sequence). V was clipped by 8 bases and J by 1 base; unmatched bases: 6. This CDR3 has 13 amino acids. CDR3 bases read: TGTGCCAGTTGGGGACAGGGATCCTACGAG. Its translation is CASWGQGSYE. From start to end, the CDR3 is CASWGQGSYEQYF.

This clone was picked up many times. Read data end 3 residues before the CDR3 end; the end is taken from the germline J gene. V is TRBV3-1 (or the pseudogene TRBV3-2) and J is TRBJ1-2, with D maybe TRBD1 (5 bases). Germline assignment: CDR1 LGHDT and CDR2 YNNKEL (reference sequence). Trimming took 1 base from V and 6 from J, leaving 15 bases between them. CDR3 length equals 15 residues. This CDR3 is CASSQASAGLHGYTF. Partial CDR3 DNA: TGTGCCAGCAGCCAAGCTTCGGCAGGGCTGCATGGC.

This clone was found many times. The DNA ends 3 residues before the CDR3 does, and the rest of the CDR3 is filled in from the germline J gene. The chain uses TRBV7-3 and TRBJ1-6, with D uncertain. Germline loops: CDR1 SGHTA, CDR2 FQGTGA. V was pared by 0 bases and J by 7 bases, with 7 bases between. The CDR3 extends over 14 amino acids. The part of the CDR3 DNA that was read is TGTGCCAGCAGCTTAACACTTTGGAATTCACCC. It yields the protein CASSLTLWNSP. The full CDR3 sequence reads CASSLTLWNSPLHF.

Comments on this clone: The sequence runs out 3 residues before the end of the CDR3; the remainder is reconstructed from the germline J gene. V is TRBV18 and J is TRBJ1-4; D may be TRBD1 (6 bases). Germline lookup yields CDR1 KGHSH and CDR2 LQKENI. This CDR3 has 16 residues. Trimming took 3 bases from V and 3 from J, leaving 14 bases between them. The CDR3 loop is CASSPDDRQANEKLFF. The CDR3 bases that were read are TGTGCCAGCTCACCCGACGACCGACAGGCTAATGAAAAA.

Points on this clone: The read finishes 3 residues shy of the CDR3 end, and the germline J gene is used to complete it. The rearrangement uses TRBV7-8 and TRBJ2-1, with 9 bases fitting TRBD2. The V segment lost 5 bases and the J segment 8 bases; nucleotides outside the gene matches: 7. Germline V lookup: CDR1 SGHVS, CDR2 FQNEAQ. The CDR3 consists of 14 residues. The CDR3 loop reads CASSVSGRVDEQFF. CDR3 DNA, as far as it was read: TGTGCCAGCAGCGTTAGCGGGAGAGTGGATGAG.

This clone was counted ten times or more. From the germline J gene comes the end of the CDR3, since the read stops 3 residues before it. The gene calls are TRBV19 and TRBJ2-3; 7 bases match TRBD1. The CDR3 sequence is 13 residues long. Germline-derived CDR1 and CDR2 are LNHDA and SQIVND (reference sequence). J lost 7 bases, V lost 5 bases, and 6 bases had no gene match. CDR3 DNA, as far as it was read: TGTGCCAGTAGTGAAGGGGGCGCCCATACG. Translating it yields CASSEGGAHT. The full-length CDR3 reads as CASSEGGAHTQYF. The full variable domain, completed using reference TRBV19 and TRBJ2-3, is DGGITQSPKYLFRKEGQNVTLSCEQNLNHDAMYWYRQDPGQGLRLIYYSQIVNDFQKGDIAEGYSVSREKKESFPLTVTSAQKNPTAFYLCASSEGGAHTQYFGPGTRLTVL.

For this clone: Sequencing ends 3 residues short of the CDR3 end; the germline J gene provides the rest. V gene TRBV2 combines with J gene TRBJ2-7; D gene ambiguous. Germline assignment: CDR1 SNHLY and CDR2 FYNNEI. The CDR3 runs 13 residues. V lost 8 bases and J 3 bases, leaving 14 bases between the germline ends. The part of the CDR3 DNA that was read is TGTGCCAGCTTTGATAGTAGTATCTACGAG. This gives the protein CASFDSSIYE. The whole CDR3 sequence is CASFDSSIYEQYF.

This clone has a count of ten or more. The CDR3 loop is CASSPVQGPQETQYF. Incomplete CDR3 DNA: TGTGCCAGCTCACCAGTACAGGGCCCCCAAGAGACC. This chain links TRBV18 with TRBJ2-5; TRBD1 is a possible D gene (6 bases). The observed sequence ends 3 residues before the CDR3 terminus, with the missing tail filled in from the germline J gene. CDR1 is KGHSH and CDR2 is LQKENI in the germline V gene. The CDR3 has 15 amino acids. The V end lost 2 bases, the J end lost 1 base, and 11 bases lay between the germline ends.

Comments on this clone: With the read ending 3 residues before the CDR3 end, the germline J gene is used to fill in that end. V usage is TRBV19 and J usage is TRBJ1-4; no definite D call. This CDR3 is 13 amino acids long. CDR1 is LNHDA and CDR2 is SQIVND in the germline V gene (reference sequence). V shed 3 bases and J shed 5 bases, with 7 bases lying between them. CDR3 DNA, as far as it was read: TGTGCCAGTAGTATGTCCTTCAATGAAAAA. Its protein is CASSMSFNEK. In full, the CDR3 reads CASSMSFNEKLFF.

This clone was recorded many times. The read ends 3 residues early relative to the CDR3; the germline J gene fills the gap. The chain has TRBV7-6 and TRBJ2-1, with TRBD2 matching over 11 bases. V trimming: 5 bases; J trimming: 6 bases; junction bases outside the gene matches: 15. Germline V CDR1 and CDR2: SGHVS, FNYEAQ. The CDR3 sequence is 18 residues long. CDR3 protein: CASSLLTSGGGVGNEQFF. CDR3 bases read: TGTGCCAGCAGCCTACTAACTAGCGGGGGAGGGGTGGGCAATGAG.

This clone occurred many times. The read comes to an end 3 residues before the CDR3 does, leaving the germline J gene to fill in the end. The V gene is TRBV18, the J gene TRBJ1-3; 9 nucleotides align to TRBD1. The V gene's germline CDR1 is KGHSH and CDR2 LQKENI. With V trimmed by 3 bases and J by 2 bases, 8 bases remained unmatched. This CDR3 is built from 17 residues. The CDR3 sequence: CASSPTLGQGPGNTIYF. CDR3 DNA, as far as it was read: TGTGCCAGCTCACCGACCCTGGGACAGGGACCTGGAAACACC.

Concerning this clone itself: Read data end 3 residues before the CDR3 end; the end is taken from the germline J gene. The rearrangement joins TRBV19 to TRBJ2-7; D may be TRBD2 (7 bases). The V gene lost 11 bases and the J gene lost 0 bases, with 14 bases spanning the gap. The CDR3 is made up of 13 amino acids. CDR1 and CDR2 (germline): LNHDA, SQIVND (reference sequence). This CDR3 reads CAVSGGGSYEQYF. CDR3 DNA (partial): TGTGCCGTCTCGGGGGGCGGCTCCTACGAG.

This clone was seen ten or more times. The read finishes 3 residues shy of the CDR3 end, and the germline J gene is used to complete it. V usage is TRBV2 and J usage is TRBJ1-1; TRBD1 matches 8 bases. V shed 7 bases and J 1 base; nucleotides not matched to a gene: 2. The CDR3 sequence is 13 residues long. Germline CDR1 SNHLY, CDR2 FYNNEI. The sequenced part of the CDR3 DNA is TGTGCCAGCACCCAGGGGGCGAACACTGAA. Its protein product is CASTQGANTE. The entire CDR3 is CASTQGANTEAFF.

This clone was recorded many times. The sequenced part of the CDR3 DNA is TGTGCCAGTAGTATAGGGGGCCGAGCAGATACG. Amino acid sequence: CASSIGGRADT. The full-length CDR3 reads as CASSIGGRADTQYF. The rearrangement joins TRBV19 to TRBJ2-3; maybe TRBD1 (5 bases). The read halts 3 residues ahead of the CDR3 end, with the missing end drawn from the germline J gene. V was cut by 1 base and J by 4 bases, with 9 bases left in between. The CDR3 is made up of 14 amino acids. Germline CDR1 LNHDA, CDR2 SQIVND (reference sequence).

This clone was counted ten times or more. The CDR3 extends 3 residues past the end of the read, so its final part is completed from the germline J gene. V is TRBV12-3 or TRBV12-4 and J is TRBJ2-7; 7 positions match TRBD1. The CDR3 sequence is 14 residues long. With V trimmed by 2 bases and J by 5 bases, 6 bases remained unmatched. The CDR3: CASSLSQGDHEQYF. CDR3 DNA, as far as it was read: TGTGCCAGCAGTTTATCGCAGGGGGACCACGAG.

This clone appeared many times. Read sequence stops 3 residues before the CDR3 end, and the germline J gene provides the missing end. The V call is TRBV20-1, the J call TRBJ2-1; TRBD2 aligns across 8 bases. There are 15 residues in the CDR3. V trimming: 1 base; J trimming: 5 bases; junction bases outside the gene matches: 7. Germline CDR1 DFQATT, CDR2 SNEGSKA (reference sequence). This CDR3 is CSARGMTSADNEQFF. CDR3 DNA, as far as it was read: TGCAGTGCTAGAGGGATGACTAGCGCCGACAATGAG.

This clone was seen only a few times. The observed sequence ends 3 residues before the CDR3 terminus, with the missing tail filled in from the germline J gene. The chain uses TRBV7-2 and TRBJ2-5; the match to TRBD2 covers 11 bases. The CDR3 totals 15 residues. Germline V gene data show CDR1 as SGHTA and CDR2 as FQGNSA. Unmatched junction bases numbered 2, after V lost 3 bases and J lost 2 bases. Incomplete CDR3 DNA: TGTGCCAGCAGCTTGGGGACTAGCGGACAAGAGACC. The encoded protein is CASSLGTSGQET. The whole CDR3 protein reads CASSLGTSGQETQYF.

This clone was picked up many times. Read data end 3 residues before the CDR3 end; the end is taken from the germline J gene. The chain carries TRBV19 and TRBJ1-1; D might be TRBD1 (5 bases). V lost 4 bases to trimming and J lost 1 base, with 13 bases between them. CDR3 size: 15 residues. Germline lookup yields CDR1 LNHDA and CDR2 SQIVND (reference sequence). This chain's CDR3 is CASSTRQLPNTEAFF. Incomplete CDR3 DNA: TGTGCCAGTAGTACTCGACAGTTACCGAACACTGAA.